The 9 T cell receptor beta chains below all came from one sample that was sequenced in a study of blood T cells in healthy people across ages. A second PCR, run for about 7 to 12 cycles, used a sample-barcoded 5' primer plus a J-beta primer mix. In TCRdb, the 5' RACE reads were re-called with MiXCR into one record per CDR3 protein. This table has approximately 1,700,000 distinct CDR3 sequences, roughly 43% appearing once. The sequenced sample consisted of blood. The source of these receptors is a human donor in good health.

Concerning this clonotype: The junction and the germline gene differ at one end; a read error may be behind it. The gene calls are TRBV6-2 or TRBV6-3 and TRBJ1-4; D unresolved. The CDR3 loop spans 13 amino acids. The V gene's germline CDR1 is MNHEY and CDR2 SVGEGT. CDR3 bases: TGTGCCGGCAGCAGTGCAACTAATGAAAAACTGTTTTTT. It specifies CAGSSATNEKLFF.

V usage is TRBV20-1 and J usage is TRBJ2-7, with D unresolved. V was shortened by 6 bases and J by 6 bases, with 15 bases between the two germline ends. Looked up from germline, CDR1 is DFQATT and CDR2 is SNEGSKA (reference sequence). There are 12 residues in the CDR3. The CDR3 spells CSADGDPGEQYF. The CDR3 DNA reads as TGCAGTGCCGATGGGGATCCGGGCGAGCAGTACTTC.

This clonotype was recorded a few times. The chain employs TRBV20-1 and TRBJ2-7; 11 nucleotides align to TRBD2. The J call may not be correct, given that the DNA end is closer to TRBJ2-5. Germline V lookup: CDR1 DFQATT, CDR2 SNEGSKA (reference sequence). There are 16 residues in the CDR3. CDR3 sequence: CSAPIAGGMKQETQYF. CDR3 DNA: TGCAGTGCTCCCATAGCGGGGGGGATGAAACAAGAGACCCAGTACTTC.

This chain joins TRBV10-3 and TRBJ1-1, with TRBD1 matching 7 bases. V was pared by 6 bases and J by 5 bases, with 24 bases of the junction left unmatched. Germline V lookup: CDR1 ENHRY, CDR2 SYGVKD. The CDR3 consists of 19 residues. CDR3 sequence: CAISTNVGGRGGRGTEAFF. DNA of the CDR3: TGTGCCATCAGCACCAACGTCGGGGGGCGAGGGGGCCGTGGGACTGAAGCTTTCTTT.

The rearrangement links TRBV7-2 to TRBJ2-5; 16 positions match TRBD2. CDR3 length: 16 residues. CDR1 and CDR2 (germline): SGHTA, FQGNSA. With V trimmed by 3 bases and J by 5 bases, 3 bases remained unmatched. CDR3 loop: CASSFPGLAGGETQYF. CDR3 coding DNA: TGTGCCAGCAGCTTCCCGGGACTAGCGGGGGGGGAGACCCAGTACTTC.

The V call is TRBV24-1, the J call TRBJ2-5, with D unresolved. The germline V and J ends were trimmed by 1 base and 5 bases, with 10 bases remaining between them. Germline CDR1 is KGHDR and CDR2 is SFDVKD. The CDR3 is made up of 14 amino acids. DNA of the CDR3: TGTGCCACCAGTGATTTTGAAGGCCAGGAGACCCAGTACTTC. Translated, it gives CATSDFEGQETQYF.

This clonotype was counted at least ten times. At one boundary the junction diverges from the germline segment, which might be a read error. This sequence joins TRBV20-1 and TRBJ2-5; TRBD2 might be the D (6 bases). Germline values: CDR1 DFQATT, CDR2 SNEGSKA (reference sequence). The CDR3 length is 13 residues. CDR3 amino acids: CSASRDSQGTQYF. Here the CDR3 DNA reads TGCAGTGCTAGCCGGGACTCCCAAGGGACCCAGTACTTC.

The chain links TRBV29-1 to TRBJ1-2; D gene ambiguous. Between the trimmed V and J ends, which lost 3 bases and 8 bases, there was a span of 10 bases. In germline, CDR1 is SQVTM, CDR2 ANQGSEA. CDR3 length: 11 residues. The chain's CDR3 is CSVEDPLGYTF. The CDR3 coding sequence is TGCAGCGTTGAGGACCCCCTGGGCTACACCTTC. The variable domain in full, completed from reference TRBV29-1 and TRBJ1-2, reads SAVISQKPSRDICQRGTSLTIQCQVDSQVTMMFWYRQQPGQSLTLIATANQGSEATYESGFVIDKFPISRPNLTFSTLTVSNMSPEDSSIYLCSVEDPLGYTFGSGTRLTVV.

This clonotype was seen more than once but under ten times. J is TRBJ1-5 and V is TRBV12-3 or TRBV12-4; D is uncertain. Trimming pared 5 bases from V and 4 bases from J, leaving 9 bases between. This CDR3 contains 13 residues. The CDR3 nucleotides read TGTGCCAGCAGTCCGCTGAAGAATCAGCCCCAGCATTTT. This codes for CASSPLKNQPQHF.